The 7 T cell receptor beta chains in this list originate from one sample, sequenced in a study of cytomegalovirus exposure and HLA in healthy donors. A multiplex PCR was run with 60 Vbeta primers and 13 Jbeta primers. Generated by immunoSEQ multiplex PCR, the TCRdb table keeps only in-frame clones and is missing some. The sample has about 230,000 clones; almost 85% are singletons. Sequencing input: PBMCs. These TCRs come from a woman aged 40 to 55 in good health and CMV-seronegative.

The CDR3 DNA reads TGCAGCGTCCAATCTAAGGACAGGACTGGGGAGACCCAGTACTTC. This encodes CSVQSKDRTGETQYF. The rearrangement uses TRBV29-1 and TRBJ2-5; TRBD1 agrees at 7 bases. CDR1 is SQVTM and CDR2 is ANQGSEA in the germline V gene. CDR3 size: 15 residues. V shed 6 bases and J 5 bases; nucleotides not matched to a gene: 15.

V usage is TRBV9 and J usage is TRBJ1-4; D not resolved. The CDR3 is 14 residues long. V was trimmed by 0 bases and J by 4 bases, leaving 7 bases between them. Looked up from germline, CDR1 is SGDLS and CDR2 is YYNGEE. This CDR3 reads CASSVGIVNEKLFF. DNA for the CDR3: TGTGCCAGCAGCGTAGGAATAGTTAATGAAAAACTGTTTTTT.

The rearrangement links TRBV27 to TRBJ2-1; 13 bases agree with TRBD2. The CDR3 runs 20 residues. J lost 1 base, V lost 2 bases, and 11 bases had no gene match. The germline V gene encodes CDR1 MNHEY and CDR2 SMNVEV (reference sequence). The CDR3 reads CASSLITSGGAFGSYNEQFF. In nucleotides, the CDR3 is TGTGCCAGCAGTTTAATTACTAGCGGGGGGGCATTTGGGTCCTACAATGAGCAGTTCTTC.

CDR3 loop: CASSLEGLGQYSPLHF. The CDR3 DNA is TGCGCCAGCAGCTTGGAGGGTCTGGGGCAGTACTCACCCCTCCACTTT. This chain uses TRBV5-1 with TRBJ1-6; D is possibly TRBD1 (5 bases). The length of the CDR3 is 16 residues. Trimming shortened V by 0 bases and J by 10 bases, and 17 bases separated the two germline ends. Germline CDR1 SGHRS, CDR2 YFSETQ.

CDR3 DNA sequence: TGCGCCAGCAGCCGAGGCTGGACTAGCGGGGAGACTATCTACGAGCAGTACTTC. Protein product: CASSRGWTSGETIYEQYF. The chain joins TRBV4-3 to TRBJ2-7, with TRBD2 matching over 12 bases. Germline CDR1 reads LGHNA; CDR2 reads YSLEER. This CDR3 spans 18 amino acids. V lost 4 bases, J lost 3 bases, and 13 bases stayed unmatched.

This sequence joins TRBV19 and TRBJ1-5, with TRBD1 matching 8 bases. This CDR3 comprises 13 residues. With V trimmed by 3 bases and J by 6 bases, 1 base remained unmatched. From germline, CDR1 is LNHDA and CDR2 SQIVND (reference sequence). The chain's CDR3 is CASSIRGPQPQHF. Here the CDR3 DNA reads TGTGCCAGTAGTATCAGGGGGCCTCAGCCCCAGCATTTT.

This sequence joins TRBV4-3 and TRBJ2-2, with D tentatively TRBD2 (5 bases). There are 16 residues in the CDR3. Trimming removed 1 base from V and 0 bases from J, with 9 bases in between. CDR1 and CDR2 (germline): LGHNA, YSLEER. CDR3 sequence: CASSQGTGANTGELFF. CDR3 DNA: TGCGCCAGCAGCCAAGGTACCGGGGCGAACACCGGGGAGCTGTTTTTT.